This T cell receptor beta chain stems from a study of siplizumab effects on memory and regulatory T cells. Notes on this clone: What it binds is not known.

Trimming at V came to 0 bases and at J to 4 bases, leaving 5 bases not matched to a gene. This CDR3 is built from 15 residues. Germline V CDR1 and CDR2: MRHNA, SNTAGT. Overall study findings and caveats: Naive T cells looked more diverse than memory cells and looked like major alloresponse contributors.

This table comes from immunoSEQ multiplex PCR, and its TCRdb copy is limited to in-frame clones, with some not included. The sample contains some 100,000 clones, 93% of which appear only once. Sample: CD8+ T cells sorted from blood. This clonotype originated in a human donor in good health. V and J are TRBV6-4 and TRBJ1-2, with TRBD1 matching over 7 bases. Here the CDR3 reads CASSDSAGGRYGYTF. CDR3 coding DNA: TGTGCCAGCAGTGACTCGGCAGGGGGACGCTATGGCTACACCTTC.